Shown below are 14 T cell receptor beta chains from a single sample sequenced in a study of chemoradiotherapy in HPV16-positive cancers. Data came from immunoSEQ multiplex PCR; TCRdb stores just in-frame clones and leaves some out. The data contain over 13,000 clones, 65% to 80% of them singletons. Sample collection was performed from a patient who underwent chemoradiotherapy. These receptors all stem from a human donor with HPV-associated anogenital cancer.

The chain has TRBV7-9 and TRBJ1-5; 7 nucleotides match TRBD1. The CDR3 covers 16 residues. Germline CDR1 SEHNR, CDR2 FQNEAQ (reference sequence). The V and J ends lost 1 base and 4 bases, in that order; junction bases with no gene match: 7. This CDR3 is CASSLVGRGVNQPQHF. The CDR3 region has the DNA TGTGCCAGCAGCTTAGTGGGCAGGGGGGTTAATCAGCCCCAGCATTTT.

The DNA for the CDR3 is TGTGCCAGCAGCTTCCGACTAGCGGGTGAGCAGTACTTC. It codes for CASSFRLAGEQYF. The V call is TRBV7-2, the J call TRBJ2-7; the match to TRBD2 covers 10 bases. CDR1 is SGHTA and CDR2 is FQGNSA in the germline V gene. V shed 3 bases and J 7 bases; nucleotides not matched to a gene: 3. The CDR3 runs to 13 residues.

The chain recombines TRBV2 with TRBJ1-2, with D possibly matching TRBD1 (6 bases). V was trimmed by 6 bases and J by 8 bases, leaving 25 bases between them. Germline CDR1 and CDR2: SNHLY and FYNNEI. The CDR3 has 16 residues. CDR3 nucleotide sequence: TGTGCCAGCAGCTCCGCCCGGGACAACCCCGCGGGGGGCTACACCTTC. This translates into CASSSARDNPAGGYTF.

V is TRBV19 and J is TRBJ1-1, with D uncertain. With 4 bases removed from V and 5 bases from J, the gap between germline ends came to 14 bases. This CDR3 comprises 14 residues. Germline loops: CDR1 LNHDA, CDR2 SQIVND (reference sequence). The CDR3 DNA reads TGTGCCAGTAGTAACCCCGGAAGTTGGACTGAAGCTTTCTTT. This translates into CASSNPGSWTEAFF.

The chain employs TRBV7-3 and TRBJ1-1; unclear D gene. Deletions cut 0 bases from V and 4 bases from J, with 9 bases between. The CDR3 is 14 amino acids. The germline CDR1 and CDR2 sequences are SGHTA and FQGTGA. The CDR3 DNA reads TGTGCCAGCAGCTTAACGAGTTCGAGCACTGAAGCTTTCTTT. It specifies CASSLTSSSTEAFF.

The rearrangement links TRBV29-1 to TRBJ1-4, with D possibly being TRBD1 (5 bases). Trimming took 6 bases from V and 7 from J, leaving 18 bases between them. In germline, CDR1 is SQVTM, CDR2 ANQGSEA. This CDR3 contains 14 residues. The CDR3: CSVPMGEAGEKLFF. The CDR3 DNA reads TGCAGCGTCCCTATGGGGGAGGCGGGTGAAAAACTGTTTTTT.

The V call is TRBV28, the J call TRBJ1-6, with no clear D. The CDR3 sequence is 23 residues long. Trimming pared 3 bases from V and 14 bases from J, leaving 44 bases between. Germline V lookup: CDR1 MDHEN, CDR2 SYDVKM. CDR3 sequence reads: CASSLRRAGPFLFALPEGPTLHF. CDR3 coding DNA: TGTGCCAGCAGTTTGCGGAGAGCCGGACCCTTCCTATTTGCCCTACCCGAGGGCCCAACCCTCCACTTT.

The chain combines TRBV28 with TRBJ2-3, with TRBD2 matching 13 bases. With V trimmed by 4 bases and J by 7 bases, 11 bases remained unmatched. Germline CDR1 reads MDHEN; CDR2 reads SYDVKM. The CDR3 has 17 residues. The CDR3 spells CASSSFWTSGGLNTQYF. CDR3 nucleotide sequence: TGTGCCAGCAGTTCTTTCTGGACTAGCGGGGGTTTGAATACGCAGTATTTT.

The chain recombines TRBV4-2 with TRBJ2-7; the match to TRBD2 covers 9 bases. V was clipped by 1 base and J by 4 bases; unmatched bases: 5. This CDR3 comprises 15 residues. Germline assignment: CDR1 LGHNA and CDR2 YNFKEQ. CDR3 in amino acids: CASSQARAGGYEQYF. Written as DNA, the CDR3 is TGTGCCAGCAGCCAAGCCCGAGCGGGGGGTTACGAGCAGTACTTC.

The chain joins TRBV28 to TRBJ2-6; D is uncertain. The germline CDR1 and CDR2 sequences are MDHEN and SYDVKM. The CDR3 loop spans 16 amino acids. V gave up 10 bases and J gave up 0 bases, with 16 bases separating them. CDR3: CATHRTDTSGANVLTF. The CDR3 DNA reads TGTGCCACCCATCGGACGGATACCTCTGGGGCCAACGTCCTGACTTTC.

The V and J genes are TRBV27 and TRBJ1-5; perhaps TRBD1 as D (6 bases). V gave up 5 bases and J gave up 6 bases, with 17 bases separating them. In germline, CDR1 is MNHEY, CDR2 SMNVEV (reference sequence). This CDR3 has 15 residues. CDR3 nucleotides: TGTGCCAGCAGTGGGACCCTGGGGGCCCTTCAGCCCCAGCATTTT. Its translation is CASSGTLGALQPQHF.

The V and J genes are TRBV7-3 and TRBJ2-2; TRBD1 agrees at 8 bases. This CDR3 spans 16 amino acids. Germline V gene lookup returns CDR1 SGHTA and CDR2 FQGTGA. Trimming cost V 4 bases and J 2 bases; bases outside gene matches: 6. CDR3 residues: CASSWQGAQNTGELFF. The CDR3 region has the DNA TGTGCCAGCAGCTGGCAGGGGGCGCAAAACACCGGGGAGCTGTTTTTT.

The table lists this clone with a few counts. The V call is TRBV7-2, the J call TRBJ2-3, with D possibly matching TRBD2 (6 bases). Germline CDR1 and CDR2: SGHTA and FQGNSA. This CDR3 spans 11 amino acids. The V and J ends lost 3 bases and 8 bases respectively, with 6 bases between them. The CDR3 bases are TGTGCCAGCAGCTTGGGGGGTACGCAGTATTTT. This sequence encodes CASSLGGTQYF.

The chain joins TRBV6-5 to TRBJ2-7; D not certain. This CDR3 has 13 amino acids. Germline assignment: CDR1 MNHEY and CDR2 SVGAGI. The V end lost 5 bases, the J end lost 7 bases, and 15 bases lay between the germline ends. CDR3 protein: CASSTATIGEQYF. In DNA form, the CDR3 reads TGTGCCAGCAGTACCGCTACGATTGGAGAGCAGTACTTC.